The text below deals with one T cell receptor (beta chain). Its antigen is not identified. The entry originates in a study of T cells in localized non-small cell lung cancer. Sequencing was performed with immunoSEQ multiplex PCR; in TCRdb, only in-frame clones are kept and a portion is missing. Of more than 100,000 clones listed, roughly nine tenths are singletons. Study-wide findings and caveats: Heterogeneity is still possible, as just one tumor region was sequenced. T cell clonality was highest in uninvolved adjacent lung, above tumor. Higher blood T cell density tracked longer overall survival. A median of 57 clones ranked among the top 100 in tumor appeared in adjacent lung.

CDR1 and CDR2 from the germline V gene are MNHEY and SMNVEV (reference sequence). Between the trimmed V and J ends, which lost 3 bases and 1 base, there was a span of 15 bases. The CDR3 length is 16 residues. The receptor was isolated from a female donor at least 60 years old with stage I lung adenocarcinoma. The sequencing here drew on peripheral blood, taken before any cancer treatment. The rearrangement joins TRBV27 to TRBJ1-1; a possible D gene is TRBD1 (5 bases). The CDR3 DNA follows: TGTGCCAGCAGTTTCGGGGCTCAAGTCCCGAACACTGAAGCTTTCTTT. Protein: CASSFGAQVPNTEAFF.